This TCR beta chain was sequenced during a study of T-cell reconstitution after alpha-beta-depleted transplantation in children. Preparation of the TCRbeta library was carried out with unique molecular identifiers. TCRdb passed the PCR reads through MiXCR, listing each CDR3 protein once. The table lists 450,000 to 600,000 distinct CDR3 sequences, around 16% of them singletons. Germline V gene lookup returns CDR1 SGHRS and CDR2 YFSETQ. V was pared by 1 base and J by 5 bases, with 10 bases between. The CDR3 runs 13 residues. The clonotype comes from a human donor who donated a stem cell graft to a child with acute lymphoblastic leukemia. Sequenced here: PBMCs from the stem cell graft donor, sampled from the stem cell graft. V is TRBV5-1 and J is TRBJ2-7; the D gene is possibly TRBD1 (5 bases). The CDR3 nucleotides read TGCGCCAGCAGCTTGACCCCCAGGGACGAGCAGTACTTC. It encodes CASSLTPRDEQYF. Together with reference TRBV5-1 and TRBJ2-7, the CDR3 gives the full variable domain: KAGVTQTPRYLIKTRGQQVTLSCSPISGHRSVSWYQQTPGQGLQFLFEYFSETQRNKGNFPGRFSGRQFSNSRSEMNVSTLELGDSALYLCASSLTPRDEQYFGPGTRLTVT.